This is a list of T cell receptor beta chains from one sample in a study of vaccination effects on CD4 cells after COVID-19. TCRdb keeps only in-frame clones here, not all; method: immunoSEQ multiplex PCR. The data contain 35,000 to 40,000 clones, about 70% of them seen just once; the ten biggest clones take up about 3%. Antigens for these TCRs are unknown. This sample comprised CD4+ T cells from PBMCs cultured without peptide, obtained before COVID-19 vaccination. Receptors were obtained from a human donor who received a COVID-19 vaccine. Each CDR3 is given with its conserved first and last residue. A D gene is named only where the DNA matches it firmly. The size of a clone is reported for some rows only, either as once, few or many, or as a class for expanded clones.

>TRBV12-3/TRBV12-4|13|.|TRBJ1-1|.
TGTGCCAGCAGTGACCGGAGGAGCACTGAAGCTTTCTTT
CASSDRRSTEAFF
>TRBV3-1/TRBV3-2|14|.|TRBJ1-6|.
TGTGCCAGCAGCCAAGGTCGCAGCAATTCACCCCTCCACTTT
CASSQGRSNSPLHF
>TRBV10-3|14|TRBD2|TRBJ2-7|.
TGTGCCATAATGCGGGAGTCCGCATCCTACGAGCAGTACTTC
CAIMRESASYEQYF
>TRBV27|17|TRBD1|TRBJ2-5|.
TGTGCCAGCAGTTCCTTTCCCGGACAGGGGGCGGGGGAGACCCAGTACTTC
CASSSFPGQGAGETQYF
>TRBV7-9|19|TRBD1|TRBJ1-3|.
TGTGCCAGCAGCCGGTGGCAGGGGGGAAACCACCTCTCTGGAAACACCATATATTTT
CASSRWQGGNHLSGNTIYF
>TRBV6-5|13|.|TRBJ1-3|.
TGTGCCATCGACAGTGACTCTGGAAACACCATATATTTT
CAIDSDSGNTIYF
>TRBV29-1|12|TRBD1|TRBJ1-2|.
TGCAGCGCCACAGGGGGCGGGCGAGGCTACACCTTC
CSATGGGRGYTF
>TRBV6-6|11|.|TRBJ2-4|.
TGTGCCAGCAAGGAGTGGGACTCTCAGTACTTC
CASKEWDSQYF
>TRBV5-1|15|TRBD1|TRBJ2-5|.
TGCGCCAGCAGCTTGGCCGGGACAGGGATTGAGACCCAGTACTTC
CASSLAGTGIETQYF
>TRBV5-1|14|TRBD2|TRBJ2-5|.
TGCGCCAGCAGCTCTCGGGGGGATATGAAGACCCAGTACTTC
CASSSRGDMKTQYF
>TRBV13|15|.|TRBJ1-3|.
TGTGCCAGCAGCTTAGGGGATAGCTCTGGAAACACCATATATTTT
CASSLGDSSGNTIYF
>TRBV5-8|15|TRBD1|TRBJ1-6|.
TGTGCCAGCAGCTTCACAGGGGGTGGGGGTTCACCCCTCCACTTT
CASSFTGGGGSPLHF
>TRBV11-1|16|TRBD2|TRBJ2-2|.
TGTGCCAGCAGCAAGAATAGCGGGACGGGCACCGGGGAGCTGTTTTTT
CASSKNSGTGTGELFF
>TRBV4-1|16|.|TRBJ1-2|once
TGCGCCAGCAGCCAATCCGGTCGGGGTTCAAACTATGGCTACACCTTC
CASSQSGRGSNYGYTF
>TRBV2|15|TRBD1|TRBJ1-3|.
TGTGCCAGCAGATCAGGGGGCGCCTCTGGAAACACCATATATTTT
CASRSGGASGNTIYF
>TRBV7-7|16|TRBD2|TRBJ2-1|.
TGTGCTAGCAGCCTGCGACTAGCGGGGTCCTACAATGAGCAGTTCTTC
CASSLRLAGSYNEQFF
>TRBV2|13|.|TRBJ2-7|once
TGTGCCAGCAGTTTAATAGTTACCTACGAGCAGTACTTC
CASSLIVTYEQYF
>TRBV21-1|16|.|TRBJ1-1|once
TGTGCCAGCTCCCTATCGGGGGGCGAGGAGGACACTGAAGCTTTCTTT
CASSLSGGEEDTEAFF
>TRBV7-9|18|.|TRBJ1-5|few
TGTGCCAGCAGCTTAGGTTTACCGCGCCTTACTTCGAATCAGCCCCAGCATTTT
CASSLGLPRLTSNQPQHF
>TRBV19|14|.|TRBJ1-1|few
TGTGCCAGCCAGGGAGCGTCCCGGAAGACTGAAGCTTTCTTT
CASQGASRKTEAFF
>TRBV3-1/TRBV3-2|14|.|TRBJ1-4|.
TGTGCCAGCAGCCGGGACGGGCTTAATGAAAAACTGTTTTTT
CASSRDGLNEKLFF
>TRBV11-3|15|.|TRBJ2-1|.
TGTGCCAGCAGCTTAGGCCCGGGACCAGGCAATGAGCAGTTCTTC
CASSLGPGPGNEQFF
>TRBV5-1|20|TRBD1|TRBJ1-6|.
TGCGCCAGCAGCGCTCACAGGGGCCCAAACCCCAGTTCCTATAATTCACCCCTCCACTTT
CASSAHRGPNPSSYNSPLHF
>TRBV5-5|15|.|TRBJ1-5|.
TGTGCCAGCAGCTTGCGCGGAGGCGGCAATCAGCCCCAGCATTTT
CASSLRGGGNQPQHF
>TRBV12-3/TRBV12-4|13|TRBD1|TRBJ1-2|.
TGTGCCAGCAGTTTGAGAGGGGGCGGAAAGGGAACCTTC
CASSLRGGGKGTF
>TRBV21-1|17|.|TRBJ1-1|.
TGTGCCAGCAGCAAAGCGAGGACAGGGGGCCCGAACACTGAAGCTTTCTTT
CASSKARTGGPNTEAFF
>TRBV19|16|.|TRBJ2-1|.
TGTGCCAGTAGTATAGAGACGTTAGCTATTTACAATGAGCAGTTCTTC
CASSIETLAIYNEQFF
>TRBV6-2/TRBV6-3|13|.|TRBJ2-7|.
TGTGCCAGCAGTTTCGTCAGGAGGGCGGAGCAGTACTTC
CASSFVRRAEQYF
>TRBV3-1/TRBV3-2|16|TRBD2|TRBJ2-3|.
TGTGCCAGCAGCCAAGAACTAGCGGGGAAGGTATATACGCAGTATTTT
CASSQELAGKVYTQYF
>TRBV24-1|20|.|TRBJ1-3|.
TGTGCCACCCCCGGTTTACCCTCACCGAGAGGGTTAAACTCTGGAAACACCATATATTTT
CATPGLPSPRGLNSGNTIYF
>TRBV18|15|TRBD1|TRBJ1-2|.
TGTGCCAGCTCACCGGGCGGGGACAGTCACTATGGCTACACCTTC
CASSPGGDSHYGYTF
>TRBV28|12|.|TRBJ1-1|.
TGTGCCAGCAGTTTATTCCAGGCTGAAGCTTTCTTT
CASSLFQAEAFF
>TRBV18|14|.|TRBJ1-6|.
TGTGCCAGCTCACCACCGGGCAAGAATTCACCCCTCCACTTT
CASSPPGKNSPLHF
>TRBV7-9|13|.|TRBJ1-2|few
TGTGCCAGCAGCCCCGATGGCAGCTATGGCTACACCTTC
CASSPDGSYGYTF
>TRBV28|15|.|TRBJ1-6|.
TGTGCCAGCAGTTCCTCCCAATTTTATAATTCACCCCTCCACTTT
CASSSSQFYNSPLHF
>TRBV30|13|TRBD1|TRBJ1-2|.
TGTGCCTGGACTCGGACAGGTCCTTATGGCTACACCTTC
CAWTRTGPYGYTF
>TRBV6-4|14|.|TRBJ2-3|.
TGTGCCAGCAGTTCTCAGGGTCACACAGATACGCAGTATTTT
CASSSQGHTDTQYF
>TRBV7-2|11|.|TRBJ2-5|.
TGTGCCAGCAGCCACTCGGGACGCCAGTACTTC
CASSHSGRQYF
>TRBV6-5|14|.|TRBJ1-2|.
TGTGCCAGCGGTCAGGGGATACCTAACTATGGCTACACCTTC
CASGQGIPNYGYTF
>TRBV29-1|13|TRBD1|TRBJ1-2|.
TGCAGCGTTGTCTCGGGACAGGGGTATGGCTACACCTTC
CSVVSGQGYGYTF
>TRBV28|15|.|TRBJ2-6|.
TGTGCCAGCAGTGAACAGAGCTCTGGGGCCAACGTCCTGACTTTC
CASSEQSSGANVLTF
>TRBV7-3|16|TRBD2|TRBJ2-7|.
TGTGCCAGCAGCTTAACGAAGGCTAGCGGGGGGAACGAGCAGTACTTC
CASSLTKASGGNEQYF
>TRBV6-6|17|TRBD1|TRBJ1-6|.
TGTGCCAGCAGTCTCTATCCCCTGACAGGGGCGGATTCACCCCTCCACTTT
CASSLYPLTGADSPLHF